This TCR beta chain is from a study of shared clonotypes between healthy human individuals. Turning to the study itself: Per donor, CD8 memory used one plate, CD8 naive used two, CD4 memory used three and CD4 naive used three.

This clone appeared a few times. Its antigen is undetermined. Terminally differentiated effector memory CD45RA+ cells were left out of the naive CD8 fraction, which was CD45RO-negative and positively selected for CCR7. Germline V gene lookup returns CDR1 SNHLY and CDR2 FYNNEI. The length of the CDR3 is 13 residues. With 0 bases removed from V and 6 bases from J, the gap between germline ends came to 9 bases. Broader study findings: With a few donors compared, approximately 5% of naive CD4 clonotypes were shared.

Each sorted subset replicate got 200 ng genomic DNA, 25,000 to 35,000 genomes. The protocol was immunoSEQ multiplex PCR, while the TCRdb copy is restricted to in-frame clones and leaves out a portion. The sample includes some 2.1 million clones, approximately 94% of them seen just once. The V call is TRBV2, the J call TRBJ2-7; D remains ambiguous. The receptor's source is a man aged 18 to 30 in good health. The sample comprised naive CD8+ T cells sorted from blood. CDR3 sequence: CASSEALLSEQYF. In DNA form, the CDR3 reads TGTGCCAGCAGTGAAGCGCTTCTTTCCGAGCAGTACTTC.